Listed below are T cell receptor beta chains from one sample, sequenced in a study of blood T cell repertoires in COVID-19. TCRdb keeps only in-frame clones here, not all; method: immunoSEQ multiplex PCR. Among over 150,000 clones listed, 80% to 85% were seen once. The source material was PBMCs or T cells enriched from blood (not recorded which). These receptor sequences come from a middle-aged man who had recovered from COVID-19. Each CDR3 is given with its conserved first and last residue. Each record gives: D gene, J gene, clone size, V gene, CDR3 DNA, CDR3 protein. D genes are given only for firm matches. Clone size is not always given. Where it is, it says once, few, many or a class for expanded clones.

d_call: -
j_call: TRBJ1-4
clone_size: -
v_call: TRBV11-2
cdr3_nt: TGTGCCAGCAGCTTAGGAACACCAGGGTTGAGTGAAAAACTGTTTTTT
cdr3_aa: CASSLGTPGLSEKLFF

d_call: TRBD1
j_call: TRBJ1-1
clone_size: -
v_call: TRBV5-4
cdr3_nt: TGTGCCAGCAGCCTTTCCGGGACAGTAAACACTGAAGCTTTCTTT
cdr3_aa: CASSLSGTVNTEAFF

d_call: -
j_call: TRBJ1-6
clone_size: -
v_call: TRBV18
cdr3_nt: TGTGCCAGCTCACCACCCGGGACACCAAATTCACCCCTCCACTTT
cdr3_aa: CASSPPGTPNSPLHF

d_call: TRBD1
j_call: TRBJ2-3
clone_size: -
v_call: TRBV12-5
cdr3_nt: TGTGCTAGTGGTTTGGGCCTACAGGGGGTAGGGGGTACGCAGTATTTT
cdr3_aa: CASGLGLQGVGGTQYF

d_call: -
j_call: TRBJ1-5
clone_size: -
v_call: TRBV5-5
cdr3_nt: TGTGCCAGCAGCTTCGACGGCCAGGGGAACAATCAGCCCCAGCATTTT
cdr3_aa: CASSFDGQGNNQPQHF

d_call: -
j_call: TRBJ1-1
clone_size: -
v_call: TRBV18
cdr3_nt: TGTGCCAGCTCACTACAGGGGAACACTGAAGCTTTCTTT
cdr3_aa: CASSLQGNTEAFF

d_call: -
j_call: TRBJ2-7
clone_size: -
v_call: TRBV3-1/TRBV3-2
cdr3_nt: TGTGCCAGCAGCCACTTCCTCCGTACCTACGAGCAGTACTTC
cdr3_aa: CASSHFLRTYEQYF

d_call: -
j_call: TRBJ2-5
clone_size: -
v_call: TRBV15
cdr3_nt: TGTGCCACCAGCTTGAGGGACAATTCACAAGAGACCCAGTACTTC
cdr3_aa: CATSLRDNSQETQYF

d_call: -
j_call: TRBJ1-6
clone_size: -
v_call: TRBV4-1
cdr3_nt: TGCGCCAGCAGCCAAGATTCCAGTGTTAATTCACCCCTCCACTTT
cdr3_aa: CASSQDSSVNSPLHF

d_call: TRBD1
j_call: TRBJ2-7
clone_size: -
v_call: TRBV5-1
cdr3_nt: TGCGCCAGCAGCTTGGCCTCGGCTCCGAGACAGGGGGGCGAGCAGTACTTC
cdr3_aa: CASSLASAPRQGGEQYF

d_call: -
j_call: TRBJ1-2
clone_size: -
v_call: TRBV9
cdr3_nt: TGTGCCAGCAGCGAGGGGGATCGAAACTATGGCTACACCTTC
cdr3_aa: CASSEGDRNYGYTF

d_call: TRBD2
j_call: TRBJ2-1
clone_size: once
v_call: TRBV4-2
cdr3_nt: TGTGCCAGCAGCCGGGGGCCTAGCGGGGTCTACAATGAGCAGTTCTTC
cdr3_aa: CASSRGPSGVYNEQFF

d_call: TRBD1
j_call: TRBJ2-6
clone_size: few
v_call: TRBV10-3
cdr3_nt: TGTGCCATCGGGGGACAGGGTAACCGTGGGGCCAACGTCCTGACTTTC
cdr3_aa: CAIGGQGNRGANVLTF

d_call: TRBD1
j_call: TRBJ2-5
clone_size: -
v_call: TRBV29-1
cdr3_nt: TGCAGCGCCTTTGGACAGGTAGGAGAGACCCAGTACTTC
cdr3_aa: CSAFGQVGETQYF

d_call: -
j_call: TRBJ2-1
clone_size: -
v_call: TRBV4-1
cdr3_nt: TGCGCCAGCAGCCAAGATACGGGGAGCTCCTACAATGAGCAGTTCTTC
cdr3_aa: CASSQDTGSSYNEQFF

d_call: TRBD2
j_call: TRBJ2-5
clone_size: once
v_call: TRBV5-1
cdr3_nt: TGCGCCAGCAGTGGCGGGGGTTCAATCCAAGAGACCCAGTACTTC
cdr3_aa: CASSGGGSIQETQYF

d_call: TRBD1
j_call: TRBJ2-1
clone_size: -
v_call: TRBV7-3
cdr3_nt: TGTGCCAGCAGCTCACCGGGACAGGGGATCAATGAGCAGTTCTTC
cdr3_aa: CASSSPGQGINEQFF

d_call: TRBD1
j_call: TRBJ2-7
clone_size: -
v_call: TRBV6-5
cdr3_nt: TGTGCCAGCAGCCGTACCGGGACAGGGTCCTACGAGCAGTACTTC
cdr3_aa: CASSRTGTGSYEQYF

d_call: TRBD2
j_call: TRBJ2-7
clone_size: -
v_call: TRBV3-1/TRBV3-2
cdr3_nt: TGTGCCAGCAGCCCGGTATTAAGCGGGAACTCCTACGAGCAGTACTTC
cdr3_aa: CASSPVLSGNSYEQYF

d_call: -
j_call: TRBJ1-6
clone_size: -
v_call: TRBV7-9
cdr3_nt: TGTGCCAGCAGCTTCGGGGGGGCGAGGTCACCCCTCCACTTT
cdr3_aa: CASSFGGARSPLHF

d_call: -
j_call: TRBJ1-2
clone_size: once
v_call: TRBV6-5
cdr3_nt: TGTGCCAGCAATAATCCAGGACAGCCCTATGGCTACACCTTC
cdr3_aa: CASNNPGQPYGYTF

d_call: -
j_call: TRBJ1-2
clone_size: -
v_call: TRBV4-3
cdr3_nt: TGCGCCAGCAGCCAAGACAGGGCTAACTATGGCTACACCTTC
cdr3_aa: CASSQDRANYGYTF

d_call: TRBD1
j_call: TRBJ2-1
clone_size: -
v_call: TRBV7-9
cdr3_nt: TGTGCCAGCAGCGCTCGGACAGGGAGCTCCTACAATGAGCAGTTCTTC
cdr3_aa: CASSARTGSSYNEQFF

d_call: TRBD1
j_call: TRBJ2-7
clone_size: -
v_call: TRBV29-1
cdr3_nt: TGCAGCGTTGAGGGCGGACAGGGTGCCTACGAGCAGTACTTC
cdr3_aa: CSVEGGQGAYEQYF

d_call: -
j_call: TRBJ1-4
clone_size: -
v_call: TRBV3-1/TRBV3-2
cdr3_nt: TGTGCCAGCAGCCAAAGGTTGCAGGCCTATAATGAAAAACTGTTTTTT
cdr3_aa: CASSQRLQAYNEKLFF

d_call: -
j_call: TRBJ1-3
clone_size: -
v_call: TRBV6-5
cdr3_nt: TGTGCCAGCAGTTACGGGCAGGGCGGTGGAAACACCATATATTTT
cdr3_aa: CASSYGQGGGNTIYF

d_call: TRBD1
j_call: TRBJ2-3
clone_size: -
v_call: TRBV16
cdr3_nt: TGTGCCAGCAGCCCTCAGGGGGCGCAGGATACGCAGTATTTT
cdr3_aa: CASSPQGAQDTQYF

d_call: TRBD1
j_call: TRBJ1-6
clone_size: -
v_call: TRBV19
cdr3_nt: TGTGCCAGTAGCGTGACAGGGGCCTATAATTCACCCCTCCACTTT
cdr3_aa: CASSVTGAYNSPLHF

d_call: TRBD1
j_call: TRBJ1-5
clone_size: -
v_call: TRBV5-8
cdr3_nt: TGTGCCAGCAGCTGGAGGACAGGACCCCAGCATTTT
cdr3_aa: CASSWRTGPQHF

d_call: -
j_call: TRBJ1-1
clone_size: -
v_call: TRBV3-1/TRBV3-2
cdr3_nt: TGTGCCAGCAGCCAAGGGGGAGACCGACGCCCCTTCACTGAAGCTTTCTTT
cdr3_aa: CASSQGGDRRPFTEAFF

d_call: TRBD1
j_call: TRBJ1-6
clone_size: few
v_call: TRBV30
cdr3_nt: TGTGCCTCGGAGGGACAGGCTTCCTCACCCCTCCACTTT
cdr3_aa: CASEGQASSPLHF

d_call: TRBD1
j_call: TRBJ1-3
clone_size: -
v_call: TRBV28
cdr3_nt: TGTGCCAGCAGGACAGGGTTATCTGGAAACACCATATATTTT
cdr3_aa: CASRTGLSGNTIYF

d_call: TRBD1
j_call: TRBJ1-4
clone_size: -
v_call: TRBV29-1
cdr3_nt: TGCAGCGTAGAGACAGGGGAAACTAATGAAAAACTGTTTTTT
cdr3_aa: CSVETGETNEKLFF

d_call: -
j_call: TRBJ2-2
clone_size: once
v_call: TRBV7-8
cdr3_nt: TGTGCCAGCAGCTTATGGGGGACACTGGCCGGGGAGCTGTTTTTT
cdr3_aa: CASSLWGTLAGELFF

d_call: -
j_call: TRBJ1-2
clone_size: -
v_call: TRBV19
cdr3_nt: TGTGCCAGTAGTACCTCCAACAGGAACTATGGCTACACCTTC
cdr3_aa: CASSTSNRNYGYTF

d_call: TRBD1
j_call: TRBJ2-7
clone_size: -
v_call: TRBV7-9
cdr3_nt: TGTGCCAGCAGCTCCCCGGGACAGGGTGGTTACGAGCAGTACTTC
cdr3_aa: CASSSPGQGGYEQYF

d_call: TRBD1
j_call: TRBJ1-5
clone_size: -
v_call: TRBV18
cdr3_nt: TGTGCCAGCTCGTTCCAGGGGGGTCAACAGCCCCAGCATTTT
cdr3_aa: CASSFQGGQQPQHF

d_call: TRBD1
j_call: TRBJ1-1
clone_size: -
v_call: TRBV6-5
cdr3_nt: TGTGCCAGCAGAGACTTAGGACAGGGGCGAACTGAAGCTTTCTTT
cdr3_aa: CASRDLGQGRTEAFF

d_call: TRBD1
j_call: TRBJ2-1
clone_size: once
v_call: TRBV7-9
cdr3_nt: TGTGCCAGCAGCTTAATGGACAGGGGTTCCTACAATGAGCAGTTCTTC
cdr3_aa: CASSLMDRGSYNEQFF

d_call: -
j_call: TRBJ1-4
clone_size: -
v_call: TRBV3-1/TRBV3-2
cdr3_nt: TGTGCCAGCAGCCAAATGGAGGGTGCAACTAATGAAAAACTGTTTTTT
cdr3_aa: CASSQMEGATNEKLFF

d_call: -
j_call: TRBJ2-7
clone_size: -
v_call: TRBV4-1
cdr3_nt: TGCGCCAGCAGCCAAGGGCGGGACGAGCAGTACTTC
cdr3_aa: CASSQGRDEQYF

d_call: -
j_call: TRBJ1-5
clone_size: -
v_call: TRBV30
cdr3_nt: TGTGCCTGGAGTGTACGAGGGCCCCTCAATCAGCCCCAGCATTTT
cdr3_aa: CAWSVRGPLNQPQHF

d_call: -
j_call: TRBJ1-1
clone_size: -
v_call: TRBV7-2
cdr3_nt: TGTGCCAGCAGCTTAGGGCGGGCGGTGAACACTGAAGCTTTCTTT
cdr3_aa: CASSLGRAVNTEAFF

d_call: -
j_call: TRBJ1-4
clone_size: -
v_call: TRBV21-1
cdr3_nt: TGTGCCAGCAGCAAAGTCTCCAGAGAAAAACTGTTTTTT
cdr3_aa: CASSKVSREKLFF

d_call: -
j_call: TRBJ2-1
clone_size: -
v_call: TRBV3-1/TRBV3-2
cdr3_nt: TGTGCCAGCAGCCAAGGGAGCTCCTACAATGAGCAGTTCTTC
cdr3_aa: CASSQGSSYNEQFF

d_call: TRBD2
j_call: TRBJ2-2
clone_size: few
v_call: TRBV15
cdr3_nt: TGTGCCACCAGCAGACTACCCGGCCGCGAACTAGCGGGGGGCCATCTGACGAACACCGGGGAGCTGTTTTTT
cdr3_aa: CATSRLPGRELAGGHLTNTGELFF

d_call: TRBD1
j_call: TRBJ2-1
clone_size: -
v_call: TRBV19
cdr3_nt: TGTGCCAGCCATCCCACAGGGGGACCTTACAATGAGCAGTTCTTC
cdr3_aa: CASHPTGGPYNEQFF

d_call: TRBD1
j_call: TRBJ2-7
clone_size: -
v_call: TRBV2
cdr3_nt: TGTGCCAGCTTATCCGGGACAGGAATCTACGAGCAGTACTTC
cdr3_aa: CASLSGTGIYEQYF

d_call: TRBD1
j_call: TRBJ2-4
clone_size: -
v_call: TRBV5-6
cdr3_nt: TGTGCCAGCAGCTTTGAAGGACAGGTCAAAAACATTCAGTACTTC
cdr3_aa: CASSFEGQVKNIQYF

d_call: -
j_call: TRBJ1-2
clone_size: once
v_call: TRBV3-1/TRBV3-2
cdr3_nt: TGTGCCAGCAGCCAGGCCCCCGGGAGCTACACCTTC
cdr3_aa: CASSQAPGSYTF

d_call: TRBD2
j_call: TRBJ2-5
clone_size: once
v_call: TRBV27
cdr3_nt: TGTGCCAGCAGTTACCTGAGGACTAGCGGGGGCTCCCCCAACCAACGCAACCAAGAGACCCAGTACTTC
cdr3_aa: CASSYLRTSGGSPNQRNQETQYF

d_call: TRBD2
j_call: TRBJ2-1
clone_size: -
v_call: TRBV5-1
cdr3_nt: TGCGCCAGCAGCTCCGTCTCGGGACTAGCGGGGGTCTCCTACAATGAGCAGTTCTTC
cdr3_aa: CASSSVSGLAGVSYNEQFF

d_call: TRBD1
j_call: TRBJ2-1
clone_size: -
v_call: TRBV6-6
cdr3_nt: TGTGCCAGCAGTACCGTAGGGACAGGGGGCAATGAGCAGTTCTTC
cdr3_aa: CASSTVGTGGNEQFF

d_call: -
j_call: TRBJ2-3
clone_size: -
v_call: TRBV10-3
cdr3_nt: TGTGCCATCAGTGAGTCCCCCATGACAGGTTTTAGCAATCAGCCCCAGTATTTT
cdr3_aa: CAISESPMTGFSNQPQYF

d_call: -
j_call: TRBJ1-2
clone_size: -
v_call: TRBV6-1
cdr3_nt: TGTGCCAGCAGTCCCGACAGACCCACTAACTATGGCTACACCTTC
cdr3_aa: CASSPDRPTNYGYTF

d_call: TRBD1
j_call: TRBJ1-1
clone_size: -
v_call: TRBV18
cdr3_nt: TGTGCCAGCTCACCGGGACAGGTGAACACTGAAGCTTTCTTT
cdr3_aa: CASSPGQVNTEAFF

d_call: TRBD1
j_call: TRBJ1-6
clone_size: -
v_call: TRBV11-2
cdr3_nt: TGTGCCAGCAGCCTAGCGACAGGGGTCGGTTCACCCCTCCACTTT
cdr3_aa: CASSLATGVGSPLHF

d_call: -
j_call: TRBJ1-3
clone_size: -
v_call: TRBV3-1/TRBV3-2
cdr3_nt: TGTGCCAGCAGCCAAGGGGCCAACTCTGGAAACACCATATATTTT
cdr3_aa: CASSQGANSGNTIYF

d_call: -
j_call: TRBJ1-2
clone_size: -
v_call: TRBV10-2
cdr3_nt: TGCGCCAGCCGGGGGGGCGGTAACTATGGCTACACCTTC
cdr3_aa: CASRGGGNYGYTF